What follows are 5 T cell receptor beta chains derived from one specimen sequenced in a study of CD39 and CD103 CD8 tumor-infiltrating T cells. TCRdb's copy holds only in-frame clones and misses some; the assay was immunoSEQ multiplex PCR. Here the sample spans 1,500 to 2,000 clones, around 67% being singletons. The sample was CD39- CD103- CD8+ T cells sorted from the tumor. The sample's subset: CD103-CD39- double-negative CD45RA- CD8 T cells. The receptors derive from a human donor with head and neck squamous cell carcinoma.

The chain couples TRBV28 to TRBJ2-3, with TRBD1 matching 7 bases. Germline CDR1 is MDHEN and CDR2 is SYDVKM. V lost 5 bases, J lost 1 base, and 12 bases stayed unmatched. CDR3 size: 17 residues. CDR3 region: CASSIVGGRVGTDTQYF. CDR3 coding DNA: TGTGCCAGCAGTATTGTAGGGGGCAGGGTCGGCACAGATACGCAGTATTTT.

By frequency in the sample, this clone is large. This chain joins TRBV5-3 and TRBJ1-2, with a possible D match to TRBD1 (5 bases). TRBV5-3 is flagged as an ORF with uncertain function. V lost 0 bases to trimming and J lost 2 bases, with 17 bases between them. The CDR3 extends over 17 amino acids. DNA of the CDR3: TGTGCCAGAAGCTTGGGGGGACCAGGGCCCCTGAACTATGGCTACACCTTC. This gives the protein CARSLGGPGPLNYGYTF.

The chain employs TRBV28 and TRBJ1-1; tentatively, D is TRBD1 (5 bases). The CDR3 extends over 16 amino acids. V shed 7 bases and J shed 1 base, with 19 bases lying between them. Germline values: CDR1 MDHEN, CDR2 SYDVKM. CDR3 protein: CASIQVPGRWNTEAFF. CDR3 nucleotides: TGTGCCAGCATCCAAGTTCCGGGACGCTGGAACACTGAAGCTTTCTTT.

The chain links TRBV29-1 to TRBJ2-5; 8 bases match TRBD2. The closer fit of TRBJ2-7 to the DNA end suggests the J call may be wrong. This CDR3 is built from 13 residues. CDR1 and CDR2 (germline): SQVTM, ANQGSEA. The CDR3 sequence is CSTGAGEGYEQYF. CDR3 nucleotide sequence: TGCAGCACGGGAGCGGGAGAAGGGTACGAGCAGTACTTC.

The V and J genes are TRBV9 and TRBJ1-1; D is perhaps TRBD1 (5 bases). Looked up from germline, CDR1 is SGDLS and CDR2 is YYNGEE. The CDR3 is 15 amino acids. The V end was cut by 4 bases, the J end by 4 bases, with 17 bases between. CDR3 loop: CASSQDGRVATEAFF. CDR3 DNA: TGTGCCAGCAGCCAAGACGGCAGGGTGGCCACTGAAGCTTTCTTT.